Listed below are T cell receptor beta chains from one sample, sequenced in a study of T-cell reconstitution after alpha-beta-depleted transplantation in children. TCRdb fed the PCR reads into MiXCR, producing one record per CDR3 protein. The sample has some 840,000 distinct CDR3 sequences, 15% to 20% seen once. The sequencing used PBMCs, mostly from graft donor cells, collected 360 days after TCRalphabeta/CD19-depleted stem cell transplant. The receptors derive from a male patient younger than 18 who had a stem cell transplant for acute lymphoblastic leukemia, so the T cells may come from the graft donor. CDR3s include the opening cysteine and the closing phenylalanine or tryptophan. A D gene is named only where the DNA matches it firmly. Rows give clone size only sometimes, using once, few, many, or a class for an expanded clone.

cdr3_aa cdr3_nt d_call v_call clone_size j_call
CASTPKGRGRNEQFF TGTGCCAGTACCCCCAAAGGCAGGGGGCGTAATGAGCAGTTCTTC TRBD1 TRBV19 few TRBJ2-1
CASGGLPAGELFF TGTGCCAGCGGGGGGCTTCCGGCCGGGGAGCTGTTTTTT - TRBV12-3/TRBV12-4 - TRBJ2-2
CASSSQGREQFF TGTGCCAGCAGCTCACAGGGGAGGGAGCAGTTCTTC - TRBV11-2 - TRBJ2-1
CSALILAGVNYEQYF TGCAGTGCCCTAATACTAGCGGGGGTAAACTACGAGCAGTACTTC TRBD2 TRBV20-1 - TRBJ2-7
CASRSLAGVREQYF TGTGCCAGCAGGTCACTAGCGGGAGTTCGCGAGCAGTACTTC TRBD2 TRBV7-3 - TRBJ2-7
CASSLGPGVPSYEQYF TGTGCCAGCAGCTTGGGTCCGGGGGTTCCCTCCTACGAGCAGTACTTC - TRBV5-5 few TRBJ2-7
CASSPGTSGFHTQYF TGCGCCAGCAGCCCCGGGACTAGCGGCTTCCATACGCAGTATTTT TRBD2 TRBV5-1 - TRBJ2-3
CASGLGQGAGNEQFF TGTGCTAGTGGTTTAGGACAGGGGGCGGGGAATGAGCAGTTCTTC TRBD1 TRBV12-5 - TRBJ2-1
CASSQGTAGYEQYF TGTGCCAGCAGCCAGGGGACAGCGGGCTACGAGCAGTACTTC - TRBV7-8 few TRBJ2-7
CASCSGGPNTGELFF TGTGCCAGCTGCTCTGGCGGGCCGAACACCGGGGAGCTGTTTTTT - TRBV5-4 - TRBJ2-2
CASSLGGATDTQYF TGCGCCAGCAGCTTAGGAGGGGCCACAGATACGCAGTATTTT - TRBV5-1 many TRBJ2-3
CSARDAVTEAFF TGCAGTGCTAGAGATGCGGTGACTGAAGCTTTCTTT - TRBV20-1 few TRBJ1-1
CASSYSILEGYSNQPQHF TGTGCCAGCAGTTACTCGATTCTCGAGGGGTATAGCAATCAGCCCCAGCATTTT - TRBV6-2/TRBV6-3 few TRBJ1-5
CASSSPWDSINEQFF TGCGCCAGCAGCTCCCCCTGGGACAGTATCAATGAGCAGTTCTTC TRBD1 TRBV5-1 - TRBJ2-1
CASSLPASGSSYEQFF TGTGCCAGCAGCCTCCCGGCTAGCGGGAGCAGCTATGAGCAGTTCTTC TRBD2 TRBV7-9 - TRBJ2-1
CASSRLASTPSYNEQFF TGCGCCAGCAGCCGACTAGCGTCTACCCCCTCCTACAATGAGCAGTTCTTC TRBD2 TRBV5-1 few TRBJ2-1
CASSQASSGGAGELFF TGTGCCAGCAGCCAAGCGTCTAGCGGGGGAGCCGGGGAGCTGTTTTTT TRBD2 TRBV3-1 - TRBJ2-2
CASSSAGRGSGTQYF TGTGCCAGCAGCTCCGCTGGCAGGGGATCCGGGACCCAGTACTTC - TRBV7-6 - TRBJ2-5
CATSRQVPAKNIQYF TGTGCCACCAGCAGACAAGTTCCAGCCAAAAACATTCAGTACTTC - TRBV15 - TRBJ2-4
CASSLGLAYNEQFF TGCGCCAGCAGCTTGGGACTAGCGTACAATGAGCAGTTCTTC TRBD2 TRBV7-9 many TRBJ2-1
CASKRGRGKDTQYF TGTGCCAGCAAGAGGGGCAGGGGAAAAGATACGCAGTATTTT - TRBV2 - TRBJ2-3
CSARDAGKKNIQYF TGCAGTGCTAGAGATGCAGGGAAGAAAAACATTCAGTACTTC - TRBV20-1 few TRBJ2-4
CASSPLVAREGKRALHF TGTGCCAGCAGCCCTCTTGTCGCCCGTGAGGGTAAAAGGGCCCTCCACTTT - TRBV7-8 - TRBJ1-6
CASSLAYAGVWFF TGTGCCAGCAGCTTAGCCTACGCGGGAGTCTGGTTCTTC TRBD2 TRBV7-9 few TRBJ2-1
CASTQTSGPYEQYF TGTGCCAGCACCCAGACTAGCGGCCCCTACGAGCAGTACTTC TRBD2 TRBV5-6 many TRBJ2-7
CASSISRTSGGGSTDTQYF TGCGCCAGCAGCATAAGTAGGACTAGCGGGGGTGGTAGCACAGATACGCAGTATTTT TRBD2 TRBV4-1 few TRBJ2-3
CASSLSSIPGETQYF TGTGCCAGCAGTTTAAGCAGTATCCCGGGGGAGACCCAGTACTTC - TRBV27 few TRBJ2-5
CASSLAWTSGRYEQYF TGTGCCAGCAGCTTAGCTTGGACTAGCGGGAGGTACGAGCAGTACTTC TRBD2 TRBV7-9 many TRBJ2-7
CASSSLDKGAPLHF TGTGCCAGCAGTTCCCTAGACAAGGGGGCACCCCTCCACTTT - TRBV12-3/TRBV12-4 many TRBJ1-6
CASSFTGADEQFF TGTGCCAGCAGCTTTACAGGGGCGGATGAGCAGTTCTTC TRBD1 TRBV7-3 - TRBJ2-1
CASSLAGRASYGYTF TGTGCCAGCAGCTTAGCGGGGAGGGCGAGCTATGGCTACACCTTC - TRBV7-2 many TRBJ1-2
CASSSEQGLNTEAFF TGCGCCAGCAGCTCGGAACAGGGGTTGAACACTGAAGCTTTCTTT TRBD1 TRBV5-1 - TRBJ1-1
CSARGRGLAGERYETQYF TGCAGCGCACGTGGTAGGGGACTAGCGGGAGAACGGTATGAGACCCAGTACTTC TRBD2 TRBV29-1 few TRBJ2-5
CASSVAHNGGNEQYF TGTGCCAGCAGCGTAGCTCATAACGGGGGAAACGAGCAGTACTTC - TRBV9 - TRBJ2-7
CASSEDSFPQYF TGTGCCAGCAGCGAGGACAGCTTCCCGCAGTATTTT - TRBV9 - TRBJ2-3
CSAGGPDGEKLFF TGCAGTGCTGGGGGTCCTGACGGTGAAAAACTGTTTTTT - TRBV20-1 few TRBJ1-4
CASKRTGETEAFF TGCGCCAGCAAGAGAACAGGGGAAACTGAAGCTTTCTTT TRBD1 TRBV4-1 few TRBJ1-1